The present TCR beta chain was sequenced within a study of human T cells and chemical hapten exposure. In the study overall: Skin of the upper inner arm, about 2 cm by about 2 cm, received 2% DPC for sensitization. For the roughly 24-week duration of the study, patients were given weekly doses of diphenylcyclopropenone on the scalp.

One entry per CDR3 protein, called by TCRdb with MiXCR from the RACE reads. Here the sample spans approximately 50,000 distinct CDR3 sequences, 9.5% to 10% being singletons. Time point indicated: pre-sensitization, week 0. The treatment: therapeutic diphenylcyclopropenone sensitization with weekly scalp DPC. Extraction yielded total RNA from whole blood (unfractionated). Germline loops: CDR1 MGHRA, CDR2 YSYEKL. V lost 1 base, J lost 1 base, and 14 bases lay in between. The CDR3 is 18 residues long. General study points: Sensitizing with DPC caused no change in TCRs above 1 in 1000 frequency. Donors in the study had alopecia, meaning their immune response may differ from healthy people's.

This clonotype showed up many times. As yet, its antigen is unknown. The V and J genes are TRBV4-1 and TRBJ2-6; D might be TRBD1 (6 bases). The clonotype was recovered from a woman in her thirties with alopecia areata. Some clones in this sample may be carry-over from other donors' samples. This specimen was whole blood, taken in connection with sensitization to the hapten diphenylcyclopropenone (DPC). The CDR3 loop is CASSQGGRGRSGANVLTF. CDR3 DNA: TGCGCCAGCAGCCAAGGTGGCAGGGGAAGGTCTGGGGCCAACGTCCTGACTTTC.